This is a list of T cell receptor beta chains from one sample in a study of T and B cells in COVID-19 patients. In TCRdb, the multiplex PCR reads were re-called with MiXCR into one record per CDR3 protein. The repertoire holds over 7,000 distinct CDR3 sequences, approximately 30% seen once, with roughly 5% in the top ten. The sample consisted of blood. The receptors derive from a human donor who had recovered from COVID-19. CDR3s include the opening cysteine and the closing phenylalanine or tryptophan. A D gene is named only where the DNA matches it firmly. Clone size is given for some rows only: seen once, a few or many times, or a class if the clone is expanded.

TRBJ1-1	TRBV29-1	medium-sized	NA	CSARTGEGTEAFF
TRBJ1-1	TRBV13	many	TRBD1	CASSPTGWRPDTEAFF
TRBJ1-1	TRBV6-1	NA	NA	CASSERATGSTEAFF
TRBJ2-5	TRBV5-6	few	NA	CASLGQMNPETQYF
TRBJ2-3	TRBV2	NA	TRBD1	CASSEDRDSTDTQYF
TRBJ2-3	TRBV5-6	NA	TRBD2	CASSFMGLAGPTDTQYF
TRBJ2-1	TRBV12-3/TRBV12-4	medium-sized	TRBD1	CASSPIRGGLNNEQFF
TRBJ2-7	TRBV28	NA	TRBD1	CASSSDRAGEQYF
TRBJ2-5	TRBV19	medium-sized	TRBD1	CASSTSGQGAGETQYF
TRBJ2-1	TRBV7-2	medium-sized	NA	CASSLARRQNNEQFF
TRBJ2-7	TRBV29-1	medium-sized	TRBD1	CSVERGQGASEQYF
TRBJ1-2	TRBV6-1	NA	TRBD1	CASSPGQGHGYTF
TRBJ2-1	TRBV10-2	NA	NA	CASSERGGANEQFF
TRBJ2-5	TRBV6-2/TRBV6-3	NA	NA	CASLPRALTRETQYF
TRBJ2-3	TRBV5-1	few	NA	CASSLGSGDGTDTQYF
TRBJ1-1	TRBV5-6	few	NA	CASSSSGTLNTEAFF
TRBJ1-2	TRBV6-5	medium-sized	NA	CASRSTLRGRYGYTF
TRBJ2-1	TRBV19	medium-sized	NA	CASSIFPRGGNEQFF
TRBJ1-2	TRBV30	few	NA	CAWSGSALYGGYTF
TRBJ2-3	TRBV10-3	medium-sized	NA	CAISDGGTADTQYF
TRBJ1-2	TRBV20-1	NA	NA	CSARDRVGYTF
TRBJ2-5	TRBV5-1	NA	NA	CASSLGAGVGQETQYF
TRBJ2-3	TRBV6-2/TRBV6-3	medium-sized	NA	CASSWDVGRDTQYF
TRBJ1-4	TRBV7-6	NA	NA	CASSLFLNEKLFF
TRBJ2-5	TRBV24-1	NA	TRBD2	CATSATSGGDETQYF
TRBJ1-6	TRBV6-5	medium-sized	TRBD1	CASSYSRGQGKNNSPLHF
TRBJ2-6	TRBV11-2	few	NA	CASSLDVGAGANVLTF
TRBJ2-3	TRBV18	medium-sized	TRBD2	CASSPRAASGGALDTQYF
TRBJ2-3	TRBV5-4	medium-sized	TRBD1	CASSPLDRDTDTQYF
TRBJ2-3	TRBV4-2	few	TRBD2	CASSQGAGEIDTQYF
TRBJ2-5	TRBV7-9	NA	NA	CASIFLPDKETQYF
TRBJ2-7	TRBV21-1	NA	NA	CASSYEQYF